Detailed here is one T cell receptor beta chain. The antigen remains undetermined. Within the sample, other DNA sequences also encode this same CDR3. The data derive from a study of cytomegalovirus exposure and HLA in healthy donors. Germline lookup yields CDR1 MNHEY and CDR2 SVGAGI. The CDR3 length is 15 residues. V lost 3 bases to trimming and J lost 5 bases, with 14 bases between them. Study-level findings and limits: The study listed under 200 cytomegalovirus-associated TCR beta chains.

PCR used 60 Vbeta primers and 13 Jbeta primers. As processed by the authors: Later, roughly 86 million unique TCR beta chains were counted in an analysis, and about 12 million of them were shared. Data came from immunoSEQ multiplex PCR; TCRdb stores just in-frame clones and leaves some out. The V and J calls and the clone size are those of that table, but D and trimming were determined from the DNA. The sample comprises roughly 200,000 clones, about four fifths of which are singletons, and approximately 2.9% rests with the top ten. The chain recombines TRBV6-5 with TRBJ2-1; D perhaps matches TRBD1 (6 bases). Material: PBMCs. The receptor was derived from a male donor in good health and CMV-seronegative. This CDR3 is CASSYSHRVDNEQFF. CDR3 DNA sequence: TGTGCCAGCAGTTATTCTCACAGGGTGGACAATGAGCAGTTCTTC.